A selection of T cell receptor beta chains follows, all from one sample in a study of somatic mutations in cytotoxic T cells in rheumatoid arthritis. The assay was immunoSEQ multiplex PCR, and TCRdb's table has in-frame clones only and misses some. The sample gives some 10,000 clones, approximately 80% of which show up once; about 12% is in the top ten. Sequenced: CD8+ T cells sorted from blood. These receptor sequences come from an adult with rheumatoid arthritis. CDR3s include the opening cysteine and the closing phenylalanine or tryptophan. A D gene is named only where the DNA matches it firmly.

CDR3nt	CDR3aa	v_gene	j_gene	d_gene
TGTGCCAGCAGTTACTCTAGGAAAGGGTGGTCTGAGCAGTTCTTC	CASSYSRKGWSEQFF	TRBV6-5	TRBJ2-1	NA
TGTGCCAGCAGTTCTGGGGGTGAAGGCTACACCTTC	CASSSGGEGYTF	TRBV6-5	TRBJ1-2	NA
TGTGCCAGCCGACCGACAGCCGACTCTGGAAACACCATATATTTT	CASRPTADSGNTIYF	TRBV18	TRBJ1-3	NA
TGTGCCAGCAGCGTCCAGGGTATGAGGGGCTACACCTTC	CASSVQGMRGYTF	TRBV9	TRBJ1-2	NA
TGTGCCAGCAGCTTAGGGGTAGGGGAATACACTGAAGCTTTCTTT	CASSLGVGEYTEAFF	TRBV7-9	TRBJ1-1	NA
TGTGCCAGCAGCAGGGAGGGGTTCTCCTACGAGCAGTACTTC	CASSREGFSYEQYF	TRBV9	TRBJ2-7	TRBD2
TGTGCCAGCAGCTTCCCTACCTCCGGGACAGGGCACCAAGAGACCCAGTACTTC	CASSFPTSGTGHQETQYF	TRBV5-4	TRBJ2-5	TRBD1
TGTGCCAGCAGTTTAATCTGGGACAGCGATGCCTACGAGCAGTACTTC	CASSLIWDSDAYEQYF	TRBV28	TRBJ2-7	TRBD1
TGTGCCAGCAGCGCTAGCGGGGGGGCCGGCGAGCAGTACTTC	CASSASGGAGEQYF	TRBV9	TRBJ2-7	TRBD2
TGTGCCACTTACACGAACACCGGGGAGCTGTTTTTT	CATYTNTGELFF	TRBV6-6	TRBJ2-2	NA
TGTGCCAGCAGCTCCCGTCTAGGGACAAAAGAGACCCAGTACTTC	CASSSRLGTKETQYF	TRBV7-6	TRBJ2-5	NA
TGCAGCGTAGAAGGGAGGTATGGCTACACCTTC	CSVEGRYGYTF	TRBV29-1	TRBJ1-2	NA
TGTGCCAGCAGCTTAGTAGCGGGGGCCGTCTACGAGCAGTACTTC	CASSLVAGAVYEQYF	TRBV7-2	TRBJ2-7	TRBD2
TGTGCCAGCAGCTTAAGGCCGTTCGGGACTGAAGCTTTCTTT	CASSLRPFGTEAFF	TRBV7-3	TRBJ1-1	NA
TGTGCCAGTATGGGCAGCTCCTATTCGAATCAGCCCCAGCATTTT	CASMGSSYSNQPQHF	TRBV19	TRBJ1-5	NA
TGTGCCATCGGTGGGGGCGCTCATGGAGCTAACGAGCAGTACTTC	CAIGGGAHGANEQYF	TRBV10-3	TRBJ2-7	NA